What follows are 18 T cell receptor beta chains derived from one specimen sequenced in a study of metastatic and nonmetastatic thyroid tumors. Not a single patient had been given any form of treatment at any point before undergoing thyroid surgery. TCRdb reprocessed the PCR reads using MiXCR. The table shows approximately 38,000 clones, with around a third occurring only once. The specimen was tumor tissue. The receptors shown here come from a female donor with papillary thyroid cancer or a benign thyroid nodule (not recorded which). Some clones in this sample may be carry-over from other donors' samples.

The chain is built from TRBV5-1 and TRBJ2-1; 8 bases agree with TRBD2. The V gene's germline CDR1 is SGHRS and CDR2 YFSETQ. V trimming: 0 bases; J trimming: 15 bases; junction bases outside the gene matches: 8. CDR3 length: 13 amino acids. Here the CDR3 reads CASSLDDSGTGFF. The CDR3 region has the DNA TGCGCCAGCAGCTTGGATGATAGCGGGACGGGGTTCTTC.

J is TRBJ2-5 and V is TRBV5-1, with 7 nucleotides matching TRBD2. Germline V gives CDR1 SGHRS, CDR2 YFSETQ. CDR3 length: 15 residues. J was trimmed by 2 bases and V by 0 bases; bases with no gene match: 4. CDR3 in amino acids: CASSLGSSGQETQYF. The CDR3 nucleotides are TGCGCCAGCAGCTTGGGCTCTAGCGGTCAAGAGACCCAGTACTTC.

The chain has TRBV10-2 and TRBJ2-2; D ambiguous. CDR1 and CDR2 (germline): WSHSY, SAAADI. The CDR3 sequence is 12 residues long. V lost 6 bases and J 6 bases, leaving 8 bases between the germline ends. CDR3 loop: CASRGDAGELFF. In nucleotides, the CDR3 is TGCGCCAGCAGGGGCGACGCCGGGGAGCTGTTTTTT.

This clone was detected a few times. The chain carries TRBV20-1 and TRBJ1-2; the match to TRBD1 covers 9 bases. With V trimmed by 1 base and J by 5 bases, 14 bases remained unmatched. The CDR3 has 17 residues. Germline V gene sequence: CDR1 DFQATT, CDR2 SNEGSKA (reference sequence). As DNA, the CDR3 is TGCAGTGCTAGAGGTTCAGGACAGGGGCCCGCCCCATATGGCTACACCTTC. Amino acids: CSARGSGQGPAPYGYTF.

CDR3 in DNA: TGTGCCTGGAGTAAGAGGAATTCACCCCTCCACTTT. It yields the protein CAWSKRNSPLHF. V is TRBV30 and J is TRBJ1-6; D is unclear. The germline CDR1 and CDR2 sequences are GTSNPN and SVGIG (reference sequence). This CDR3 is 12 amino acids long. The germline V and J ends were trimmed by 2 bases and 7 bases, with 6 bases remaining between them.

This clone was seen a handful of times. This may be a read error, as it is one base from a much larger clone. Other nucleotide sequences in the sample specify the same CDR3. The chain employs TRBV6-2 or TRBV6-3 and TRBJ2-3; the match to TRBD1 covers 7 bases. V shed 6 bases, J shed 3 bases, and the junction held 9 bases outside the gene matches. Germline assignment: CDR1 MNHEY and CDR2 SVGEGT. This CDR3 is built from 15 residues. The DNA of the CDR3 is TGTGCCAGCAGCCTCGACAGGGACGGTACAGATACGCAGTATTTT. Its translation: CASSLDRDGTDTQYF.

V is TRBV10-3 and J is TRBJ2-1, with D possibly matching TRBD2 (6 bases). The V and J ends lost 6 bases and 2 bases respectively, with 11 bases between them. The CDR3 runs 14 residues. Germline CDR1 and CDR2: ENHRY and SYGVKD. The CDR3 DNA reads TGTGCCATCAGCTTAGCGGAAACCTACAATGAGCAGTTCTTC. Translated: CAISLAETYNEQFF.

V gene TRBV19 combines with J gene TRBJ1-1; 8 nucleotides agree with TRBD1. The CDR3 runs to 9 residues. After removal of 11 bases from V and 11 bases from J, the junction contained 4 bases not matched to a gene. Germline V gene lookup returns CDR1 LNHDA and CDR2 SQIVND (reference sequence). CDR3 in amino acids: CAVGTGAFF. The DNA of the CDR3 is TGTGCCGTGGGGACAGGCGCTTTCTTT.

This chain connects TRBV11-2 to TRBJ2-1; 7 bases line up with TRBD2. Germline CDR1 is SGHAT and CDR2 is FQNNGV. This CDR3 region has 14 residues. The ends lost 5 bases at V and 5 bases at J; junction bases unmatched: 6. The CDR3 DNA is TGTGCCAGCAGCCGGGGGAGGGACCACAATGAGCAGTTCTTC. Translation: CASSRGRDHNEQFF.

The V and J genes are TRBV11-2 and TRBJ2-7; D is possibly TRBD1 (6 bases). The CDR3 has 15 amino acids. Germline V lookup: CDR1 SGHAT, CDR2 FQNNGV. Deletions cut 1 base from V and 3 bases from J, with 13 bases between. CDR3 sequence (DNA): TGTGCCAGCAGCTTAGGGGGGACATCTAACTACGAGCAGTACTTC. The encoded protein is CASSLGGTSNYEQYF.

Of note for this clone: The junction and the germline gene differ at one end; a read error may be behind it. This rearrangement joins TRBV5-1 to TRBJ1-2, with D perhaps TRBD1 (6 bases). The germline CDR1 and CDR2 sequences are SGHRS and YFSETQ. This CDR3 has 14 amino acids. CDR3 in DNA: TGCGCCAGCAGCTTGGCGGAGGGGGACTACGGCTACACCTTC. It is translated as CASSLAEGDYGYTF.

This clone was seen at least ten times. This rearrangement joins TRBV6-5 to TRBJ2-5; 12 positions agree with TRBD2. V shed 4 bases and J 0 bases; nucleotides not matched to a gene: 9. This CDR3 is 18 amino acids long. The germline V gene has CDR1 MNHEY and CDR2 SVGAGI. The CDR3, as DNA: TGTGCCAGCAGTTCCACGGGACTAGCGGGTTTATACCAAGAGACCCAGTACTTC. Translating it yields CASSSTGLAGLYQETQYF.

This clone has at least ten counts. V gene TRBV6-5 combines with J gene TRBJ2-1; D call uncertain. Per germline, CDR1 MNHEY and CDR2 SVGAGI. With 2 bases removed from V and 6 bases from J, the gap between germline ends came to 8 bases. The CDR3 is 13 amino acids. CDR3 sequence reads: CASSYGLVNEQFF. CDR3 coding DNA: TGTGCCAGCAGTTACGGTCTTGTCAATGAGCAGTTCTTC.

This chain uses TRBV7-8 with TRBJ1-3; 7 positions match TRBD1. CDR1 and CDR2 (germline): SGHVS, FQNEAQ. The CDR3 has 16 residues. The V segment lost 5 bases and the J segment 0 bases; nucleotides outside the gene matches: 7. The DNA of the CDR3 is TGTGCCAGCAGCAAACAGGGGCCCCTCTCTGGAAACACCATATATTTT. Translation: CASSKQGPLSGNTIYF. Combining the CDR3 with reference TRBV7-8 and TRBJ1-3 gives the whole variable domain GAGVSQSPRYKVAKRGQDVALRCDPISGHVSLFWYQQALGQGPEFLTYFQNEAQLDKSGLPSDRFFAERPEGSVSTLKIQRTQQEDSAVYLCASSKQGPLSGNTIYFGEGSWLTVV.

This clone was seen a handful of times. The chain joins TRBV6-2 or TRBV6-3 to TRBJ2-7; 10 bases fit TRBD2. Germline CDR1 reads MNHEY; CDR2 reads SVGEGT. V trimming: 6 bases; J trimming: 2 bases; junction bases outside the gene matches: 10. The CDR3 is made up of 16 amino acids. The CDR3 region is CASRQISSGSPYEQYF. CDR3 coding DNA: TGTGCCAGCAGACAGATTTCTAGCGGGAGTCCCTACGAGCAGTACTTC.

This chain links TRBV18 with TRBJ2-7; D remains unclear. V gave up 0 bases and J gave up 8 bases, with 14 bases separating them. This CDR3 comprises 14 residues. Germline V gene sequence: CDR1 KGHSH, CDR2 LQKENI. CDR3: CASSPPGLPPQQYF. CDR3 sequence (DNA): TGTGCCAGCTCACCACCCGGGCTACCGCCTCAGCAGTACTTC.

This clone came up a few times. The V gene is TRBV24-1, the J gene TRBJ2-1; D may be TRBD1 (6 bases). The CDR3 is 16 residues long. The V gene's germline CDR1 is KGHDR and CDR2 SFDVKD. Trimming shortened V by 0 bases and J by 7 bases, and 15 bases separated the two germline ends. The CDR3 is CATSDLFRGRGNEQFF. Written as DNA, the CDR3 is TGTGCCACCAGTGATTTGTTTAGGGGTAGGGGGAATGAGCAGTTCTTC.

This clone has a handful of counts. The chain employs TRBV19 and TRBJ2-6; D tentatively fits TRBD1 or TRBD2 (5 bases each). Trimming cost V 0 bases and J 4 bases, with 7 bases left between them. The CDR3 runs 15 residues. The germline V gene encodes CDR1 LNHDA and CDR2 SQIVND (reference sequence). The CDR3 loop is CASSIDGTGANVLTF. The CDR3 nucleotides read TGTGCCAGTAGTATAGACGGGACCGGGGCCAACGTCCTGACTTTC.